This is a list of T cell receptor beta chains from one sample in a study of Ad26.COV2.S vaccination and SARS-CoV-2 variants. Only in-frame clones appear in the TCRdb table, and some are missing; sequencing was by immunoSEQ multiplex PCR. The sample lists roughly 380,000 clones; approximately 90% were seen once. Sample: peripheral blood, taken in a trial of Ad26.COV2.S vaccine versus placebo. The receptor set was obtained from a person aged 18 to 65 who received the Ad26.COV2.S COVID-19 vaccine or a placebo. The CDR3 runs from the conserved cysteine through the conserved F or W. A D gene is named only where the DNA matches it firmly. Clone size is given for some rows only: seen once, a few or many times, or a class if the clone is expanded.

j_call: TRBJ1-5
clone_size: -
d_call: -
v_call: TRBV28
cdr3_nt: TGTGCCAGCAGTTTCACAGACAGAGGCAATCAGCCCCAGCATTTT
cdr3_aa: CASSFTDRGNQPQHF

j_call: TRBJ2-7
clone_size: -
d_call: -
v_call: TRBV5-5
cdr3_nt: TGTGCCAGCAGCCCTCGGACAGTCAACTACGAGCAGTACTTC
cdr3_aa: CASSPRTVNYEQYF

j_call: TRBJ2-5
clone_size: once
d_call: -
v_call: TRBV11-2
cdr3_nt: TGTGCCAGCAGCTTAGGTTTGGGGTGGGAGACCCAGTACTTC
cdr3_aa: CASSLGLGWETQYF

j_call: TRBJ2-5
clone_size: many
d_call: TRBD1
v_call: TRBV28
cdr3_nt: TGTGCCAGCAGTTTGGAATTAGGGGGCTTTGGAGAGACCCAGTACTTC
cdr3_aa: CASSLELGGFGETQYF

j_call: TRBJ2-5
clone_size: -
d_call: -
v_call: TRBV6-5
cdr3_nt: TGTGCCAGCAGTTACTCGAATAGGGGCATGGAGACCCAGTACTTC
cdr3_aa: CASSYSNRGMETQYF

j_call: TRBJ2-7
clone_size: -
d_call: TRBD1
v_call: TRBV28
cdr3_nt: TGTGCCAGCAGCCGGGACAGGGCTCGCGAGCAGTACTTC
cdr3_aa: CASSRDRAREQYF

j_call: TRBJ2-3
clone_size: -
d_call: TRBD2
v_call: TRBV7-9
cdr3_nt: TGTGCCAGCAGCTTAAAACTAGCGGGGTCCACAGATACGCAGTATTTT
cdr3_aa: CASSLKLAGSTDTQYF

j_call: TRBJ1-1
clone_size: -
d_call: -
v_call: TRBV7-9
cdr3_nt: TGTGCCAGCAGCTTAGATCAGAACACTGAAGCTTTCTTT
cdr3_aa: CASSLDQNTEAFF

j_call: TRBJ1-2
clone_size: -
d_call: -
v_call: TRBV2
cdr3_nt: TGTGCCAGCAGTTTAGGCAGGCTTTATGCGGACACCTTC
cdr3_aa: CASSLGRLYADTF

j_call: TRBJ2-7
clone_size: -
d_call: -
v_call: TRBV7-2
cdr3_nt: TGTGCCAGCAGCTCACGGTTAAGTCGGGAGCAGTACTTC
cdr3_aa: CASSSRLSREQYF

j_call: TRBJ2-7
clone_size: -
d_call: -
v_call: TRBV5-6
cdr3_nt: TGTGCCAGCAGCTCAGGACTCTACGAGCAGTACTTC
cdr3_aa: CASSSGLYEQYF

j_call: TRBJ2-1
clone_size: -
d_call: TRBD1
v_call: TRBV13
cdr3_nt: TGTGCCAGCAGCACGACAGGGGAGAATGAGCAGTTCTTC
cdr3_aa: CASSTTGENEQFF

j_call: TRBJ1-3
clone_size: -
d_call: -
v_call: TRBV30
cdr3_nt: TGTGCCTGGAGTCAGGCGCGGTCCTCTGGAAACACCATATATTTT
cdr3_aa: CAWSQARSSGNTIYF

j_call: TRBJ2-5
clone_size: -
d_call: -
v_call: TRBV18
cdr3_nt: TGTGCCAGCTCACCACTCAGGGAAGGTCAAGAGACCCAGTACTTC
cdr3_aa: CASSPLREGQETQYF

j_call: TRBJ2-3
clone_size: -
d_call: -
v_call: TRBV7-2
cdr3_nt: TGTGCCAGCAGCCCAGATCCGGGCCCCACAGATACGCAGTATTTT
cdr3_aa: CASSPDPGPTDTQYF

j_call: TRBJ2-7
clone_size: -
d_call: TRBD2
v_call: TRBV19
cdr3_nt: TGTGCCAGTAGATATAGTACTAGCGGGACCTACGAGCAGTACTTC
cdr3_aa: CASRYSTSGTYEQYF

j_call: TRBJ1-1
clone_size: -
d_call: TRBD1
v_call: TRBV6-6
cdr3_nt: TGTGCCAGCACCGACAGGGCCTTAGAGAGCACTGAAGCTTTCTTT
cdr3_aa: CASTDRALESTEAFF

j_call: TRBJ1-1
clone_size: -
d_call: -
v_call: TRBV19
cdr3_nt: TGTGCCAGTAGTAAGATTATGAACACTGAAGCTTTCTTT
cdr3_aa: CASSKIMNTEAFF

j_call: TRBJ1-2
clone_size: -
d_call: -
v_call: TRBV4-3
cdr3_nt: TGCGCCAGCAGCCAAGTTAACAGGGAGATTCCACGTGGCTACACCTTC
cdr3_aa: CASSQVNREIPRGYTF

j_call: TRBJ1-5
clone_size: -
d_call: -
v_call: TRBV6-6
cdr3_nt: TGTGCCAGCAGTTACGCCCAGGGCTATCAGCCCCAGCATTTT
cdr3_aa: CASSYAQGYQPQHF

j_call: TRBJ2-5
clone_size: -
d_call: -
v_call: TRBV19
cdr3_nt: TGTGCCAGTAGCTTTGGGGGACAGACCCAGTACTTC
cdr3_aa: CASSFGGQTQYF

j_call: TRBJ2-5
clone_size: -
d_call: TRBD2
v_call: TRBV28
cdr3_nt: TGTGCCAGCAGCGCCGGGGGGGCTATGGAGACCCAGTACTTC
cdr3_aa: CASSAGGAMETQYF